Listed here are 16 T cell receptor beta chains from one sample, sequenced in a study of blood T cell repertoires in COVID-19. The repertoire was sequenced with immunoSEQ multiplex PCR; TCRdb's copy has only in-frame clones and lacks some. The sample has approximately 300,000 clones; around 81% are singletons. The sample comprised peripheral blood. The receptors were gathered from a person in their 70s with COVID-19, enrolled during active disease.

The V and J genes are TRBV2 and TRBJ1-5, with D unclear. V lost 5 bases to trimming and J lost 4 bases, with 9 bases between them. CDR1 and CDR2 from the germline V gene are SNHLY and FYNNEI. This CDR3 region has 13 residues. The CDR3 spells CASSYQQNQPQHF. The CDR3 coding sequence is TGTGCCAGCAGTTACCAACAGAATCAGCCCCAGCATTTT.

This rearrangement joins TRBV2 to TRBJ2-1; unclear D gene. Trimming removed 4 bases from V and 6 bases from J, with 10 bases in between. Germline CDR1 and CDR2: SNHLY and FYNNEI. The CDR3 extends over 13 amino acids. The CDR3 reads CASSVVAGNEQFF. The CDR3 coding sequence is TGTGCCAGCAGTGTTGTCGCAGGCAATGAGCAGTTCTTC.

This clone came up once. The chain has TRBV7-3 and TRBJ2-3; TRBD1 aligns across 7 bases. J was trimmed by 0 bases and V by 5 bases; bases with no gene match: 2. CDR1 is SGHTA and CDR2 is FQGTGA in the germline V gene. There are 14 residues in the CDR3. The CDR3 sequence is CASSRDSSTDTQYF. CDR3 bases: TGTGCCAGCAGCAGGGACAGCAGCACAGATACGCAGTATTTT. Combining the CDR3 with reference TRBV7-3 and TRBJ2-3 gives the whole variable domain GAGVSQTPSNKVTEKGKYVELRCDPISGHTALYWYRQSLGQGPEFLIYFQGTGAADDSGLPNDRFFAVRPEGSVSTLKIQRTERGDSAVYLCASSRDSSTDTQYFGPGTRLTVL.

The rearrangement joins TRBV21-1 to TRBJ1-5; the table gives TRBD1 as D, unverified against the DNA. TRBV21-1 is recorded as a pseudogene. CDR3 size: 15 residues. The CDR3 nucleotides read TGTGCCAGCAGCAAAGAGACAGGGGGCGATCAGCCCCAGCATTTT. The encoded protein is CASSKETGGDQPQHF.

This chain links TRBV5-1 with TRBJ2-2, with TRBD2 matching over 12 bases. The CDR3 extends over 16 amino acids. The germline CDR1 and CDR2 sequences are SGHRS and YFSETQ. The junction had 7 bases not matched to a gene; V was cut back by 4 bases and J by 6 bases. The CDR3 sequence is CASSLTSGSGSGELFF. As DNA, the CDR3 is TGCGCCAGCAGCCTGACTAGCGGGAGTGGGTCCGGGGAGCTGTTTTTT.

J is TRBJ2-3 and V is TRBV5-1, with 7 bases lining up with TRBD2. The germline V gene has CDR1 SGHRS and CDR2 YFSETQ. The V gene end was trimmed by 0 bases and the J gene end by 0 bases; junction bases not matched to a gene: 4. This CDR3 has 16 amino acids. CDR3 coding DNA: TGCGCCAGCAGCTTGGAACGCGGGGGTAGCACAGATACGCAGTATTTT. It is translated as CASSLERGGSTDTQYF.

CDR3 sequence (DNA): TGCGCCAGCAGCGGACAGGGGAGTGTGGATACGCAGTATTTT. It translates to CASSGQGSVDTQYF. The chain links TRBV4-1 to TRBJ2-3, with 9 bases identical to TRBD1. The ends lost 5 bases at V and 6 bases at J; junction bases unmatched: 6. This CDR3 is 14 amino acids long. From germline, CDR1 is MGHRA and CDR2 YSYEKL.

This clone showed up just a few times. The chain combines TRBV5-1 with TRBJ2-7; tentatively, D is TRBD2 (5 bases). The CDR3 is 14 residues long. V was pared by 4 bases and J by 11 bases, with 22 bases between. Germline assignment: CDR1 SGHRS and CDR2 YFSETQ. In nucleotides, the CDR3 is TGCGCCAGCAGCCCCTCTACGAGCGGCGAATTGGAGTACTTC. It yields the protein CASSPSTSGELEYF.

The CDR3 DNA sequence: TGTGCCAGCAGTTACGGGACAGGGGGTGGAAAAAAACTGTTTTTT. This sequence encodes CASSYGTGGGKKLFF. The chain joins TRBV6-6 to TRBJ1-4; 11 bases line up with TRBD1. This CDR3 contains 15 residues. Losses at the gene ends were 2 bases for V and 9 bases for J; bases not matched to a gene: 5. CDR1 MNHNY and CDR2 SVGAGI come from the germline V gene (reference sequence).

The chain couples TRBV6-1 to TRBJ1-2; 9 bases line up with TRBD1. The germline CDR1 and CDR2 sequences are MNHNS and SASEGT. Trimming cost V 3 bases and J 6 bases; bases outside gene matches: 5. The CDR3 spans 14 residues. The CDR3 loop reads CASSEDRGFDGYTF. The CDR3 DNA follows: TGTGCCAGCAGTGAGGACAGGGGTTTTGATGGCTACACCTTC.

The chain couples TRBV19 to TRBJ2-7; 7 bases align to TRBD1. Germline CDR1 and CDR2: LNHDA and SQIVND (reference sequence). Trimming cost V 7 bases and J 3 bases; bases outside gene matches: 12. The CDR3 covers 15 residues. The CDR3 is CASTGRQGKGYEQYF. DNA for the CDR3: TGTGCCAGTACGGGCAGACAGGGAAAGGGCTACGAGCAGTACTTC. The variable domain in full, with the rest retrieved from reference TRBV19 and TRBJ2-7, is DGGITQSPKYLFRKEGQNVTLSCEQNLNHDAMYWYRQDPGQGLRLIYYSQIVNDFQKGDIAEGYSVSREKKESFPLTVTSAQKNPTAFYLCASTGRQGKGYEQYFGPGTRLTVT.

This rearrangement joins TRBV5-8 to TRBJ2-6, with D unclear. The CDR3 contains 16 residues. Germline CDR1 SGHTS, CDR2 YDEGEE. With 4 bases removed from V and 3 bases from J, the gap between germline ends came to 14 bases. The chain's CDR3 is CASSLLRGSGANVLTF. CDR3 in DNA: TGTGCCAGCAGCCTACTGAGAGGAAGTGGGGCCAACGTCCTGACTTTC. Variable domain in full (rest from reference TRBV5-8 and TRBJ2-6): EAGVTQSPTHLIKTRGQQATLRCSPISGHTSVYWYQQALGLGLQFLLWYDEGEERNRGNFPPRFSGRQFPNYSSELNVNALELEDSALYLCASSLLRGSGANVLTFGAGSRLTVL.

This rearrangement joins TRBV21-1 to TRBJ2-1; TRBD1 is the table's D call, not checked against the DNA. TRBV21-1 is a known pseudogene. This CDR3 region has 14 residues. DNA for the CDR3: TGTGCCAGCAGCATTTCTGGCAGGGGGCATGAGCAGTTCTTC. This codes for CASSISGRGHEQFF.

The CDR3 loop is CASSPPGHVYGYTF. The CDR3 DNA is TGTGCCAGCAGTCCCCCGGGACACGTCTATGGCTACACCTTC. V gene TRBV6-2 or TRBV6-3 combines with J gene TRBJ1-2; tentative D call: TRBD1 (6 bases). Germline assignment: CDR1 MNHEY and CDR2 SVGEGT. The CDR3 consists of 14 residues. V was cut by 5 bases and J by 4 bases, with 14 bases left in between.

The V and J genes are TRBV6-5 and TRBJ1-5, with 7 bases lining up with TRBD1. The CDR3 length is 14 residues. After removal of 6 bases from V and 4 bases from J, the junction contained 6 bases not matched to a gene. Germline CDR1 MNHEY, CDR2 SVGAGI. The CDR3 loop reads CASRGQRENQPQHF. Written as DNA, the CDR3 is TGTGCCAGCAGGGGACAGCGAGAGAATCAGCCCCAGCATTTT.

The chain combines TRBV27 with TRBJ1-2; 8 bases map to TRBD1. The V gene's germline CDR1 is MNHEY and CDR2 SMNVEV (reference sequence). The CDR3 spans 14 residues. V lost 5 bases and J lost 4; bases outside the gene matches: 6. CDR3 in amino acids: CASSTGQGVYGYTF. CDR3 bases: TGTGCCAGCAGTACCGGACAGGGAGTCTATGGCTACACCTTC.